This is a list of T cell receptor beta chains from one sample in a study of blood T cells in healthy people across ages. TCRdb called the 5' RACE reads again in MiXCR, with one record for every CDR3 protein. The sample has almost 1 million distinct CDR3 sequences; roughly 50% are singletons. The source material was blood. The receptor set was obtained from a woman aged 55-70 years in good health. CDR3s include the opening cysteine and the closing phenylalanine or tryptophan. Fields, in order: D gene, clone size, V gene, J gene, CDR3 protein, CDR3 DNA. A D gene is named only where the DNA matches it firmly. Size tells how often a clone was seen (once, few, many) or the class of an expanded clone, and some rows leave it out.

NA	NA	TRBV20-1	TRBJ1-6	CSAEKQGPDSPLHF	TGCAGTGCAGAAAAACAGGGACCAGATTCACCCCTCCACTTT
TRBD2	NA	TRBV7-2	TRBJ2-1	CASTRAGGPGEQFF	TGTGCCAGCACCCGGGCGGGAGGGCCTGGTGAGCAGTTCTTC
TRBD2	NA	TRBV5-5	TRBJ2-5	CASSAGLAGAVQYF	TGTGCCAGCAGCGCAGGACTAGCGGGAGCGGTGCAGTACTTC
TRBD1	few	TRBV4-3	TRBJ1-4	CASSQDRTGGDEKLFF	TGCGCCAGCAGCCAAGATCGGACAGGGGGCGATGAAAAACTGTTTTTT
TRBD2	NA	TRBV29-1	TRBJ2-7	CSVQTSPSSYNEQYF	TGCAGCGTTCAGACTAGCCCGAGCTCCTACAATGAGCAGTACTTC
TRBD2	NA	TRBV7-9	TRBJ2-7	CASSLGGVSGSSYEQYF	TGTGCCAGCAGCTTGGGAGGGGTTAGCGGGAGCTCCTACGAGCAGTACTTC
TRBD1	NA	TRBV3-1	TRBJ2-7	CASSPSDRVYEQYF	TGTGCCAGCAGCCCATCGGACAGGGTGTACGAGCAGTACTTC
TRBD2	NA	TRBV20-1	TRBJ2-7	CSARDRGRVSEQYF	TGCAGTGCTAGAGATCGTGGGAGGGTAAGCGAGCAGTACTTC
NA	NA	TRBV11-1	TRBJ2-7	CAGSRRLSYEQYF	TGTGCCGGCAGCCGTAGACTGTCCTACGAGCAGTACTTC
TRBD2	NA	TRBV12-3/TRBV12-4	TRBJ2-7	CAGSLSGAYEQYF	TGTGCCGGCAGTTTGAGCGGGGCCTACGAGCAGTACTTC
TRBD1	NA	TRBV6-2/TRBV6-3	TRBJ1-1	CASRRDSTEAFF	TGTGCCAGCCGAAGGGACAGCACTGAAGCTTTCTTT
NA	NA	TRBV7-6	TRBJ2-1	CASSLGFASNEQFF	TGTGCCAGCAGCCTAGGTTTCGCTTCCAATGAGCAGTTCTTC
TRBD1	NA	TRBV9	TRBJ2-5	CGDREGEQYF	TGCGGGGACAGGGAGGGAGAGCAGTACTTC
NA	NA	TRBV4-1	TRBJ1-1	CASSQDGYAANTEAFF	TGCGCCAGCAGCCAAGACGGGTATGCAGCGAACACTGAAGCTTTCTTT
NA	few	TRBV10-3	TRBJ2-7	CAIGPRQATYEQYF	TGTGCCATCGGCCCCCGACAGGCTACCTACGAGCAGTACTTC
TRBD1	many	TRBV12-3/TRBV12-4	TRBJ2-7	CASIDQGASYEQYF	TGTGCCAGCATCGATCAGGGGGCATCCTACGAGCAGTACTTC
NA	NA	TRBV19	TRBJ2-7	CASSIRQISYEQYF	TGTGCCAGTAGTATCCGACAGATTTCCTACGAGCAGTACTTC
TRBD2	NA	TRBV4-1	TRBJ2-4	CASSQEGRAKNIQYF	TGCGCCAGCAGCCAAGAAGGGAGGGCTAAAAACATTCAGTACTTC
NA	few	TRBV12-3/TRBV12-4	TRBJ2-7	CASSPQGMGTYEQYF	TGTGCCAGCAGTCCTCAGGGGATGGGAACCTACGAGCAGTACTTC
TRBD2	few	TRBV15	TRBJ2-3	CATSRDRSSGSLHTQYF	TGTGCCACCAGCAGAGATCGGTCTAGCGGGAGTCTCCATACGCAGTATTTT
NA	many	TRBV9	TRBJ2-1	CASSVGLNNEQFF	TGTGCCAGCAGCGTGGGGCTAAACAATGAGCAGTTCTTC
NA	NA	TRBV7-2	TRBJ2-7	CASSLVGGYRSYEQYF	TGTGCCAGCAGCTTAGTCGGGGGCTATCGTTCCTACGAGCAGTACTTC
NA	NA	TRBV28	TRBJ1-2	CASRQGPPNYGYTF	TGTGCCAGCAGACAGGGACCTCCTAACTATGGCTACACCTTC
NA	many	TRBV7-9	TRBJ2-2	CASSPLWGQTGELFF	TGTGCCAGCAGCCCGCTCTGGGGGCAAACCGGGGAGCTGTTTTTT
NA	NA	TRBV7-9	TRBJ1-6	CASSPGAAEGSPLHF	TGTGCCAGCAGCCCCGGGGCCGCCGAGGGTTCACCCCTCCACTTT
NA	NA	TRBV28	TRBJ1-5	CASSLFGQGSNQPQHF	TGTGCCAGCAGTTTATTTGGTCAGGGGAGCAATCAGCCCCAGCATTTT
TRBD1	NA	TRBV10-3	TRBJ1-5	CAIGQGGNQPQHF	TGTGCCATAGGACAGGGTGGCAATCAGCCCCAGCATTTT
NA	NA	TRBV7-9	TRBJ2-1	CASSLIQGYNEQFF	TGTGCCAGCAGCTTAATCCAGGGGTACAATGAGCAGTTCTTC
NA	NA	TRBV20-1	TRBJ2-1	CSARPGLISSYNEQFF	TGCAGTGCTAGACCGGGACTTATCAGCTCCTACAATGAGCAGTTCTTC
NA	NA	TRBV27	TRBJ1-1	CASRSPPQGNTEAFF	TGTGCCAGCAGGTCTCCTCCACAGGGGAACACTGAAGCTTTCTTT
NA	NA	TRBV5-1	TRBJ2-3	CASSLEPEDTQYF	TGCGCCAGCAGCTTGGAACCTGAAGATACGCAGTATTTT
NA	NA	TRBV4-3	TRBJ2-6	CASSQGRGASGANVLTF	TGCGCCAGCAGCCAAGGTCGTGGGGCCTCTGGGGCCAACGTCCTGACTTTC
NA	NA	TRBV5-1	TRBJ2-7	CASRFTQGPYYEQYF	TGCGCCAGCAGGTTTACGCAGGGACCCTACTACGAGCAGTACTTC
NA	NA	TRBV2	TRBJ2-3	CASSFDTGSDTQYF	TGTGCCAGCAGTTTCGACACTGGGTCAGATACGCAGTATTTT
TRBD2	NA	TRBV20-1	TRBJ2-1	CSAREGILAGHNEQFF	TGCAGTGCTAGAGAGGGCATATTAGCGGGACACAATGAGCAGTTCTTC
NA	few	TRBV6-1	TRBJ2-3	CASSETLADTQYF	TGTGCCAGCAGTGAAACACTAGCAGATACGCAGTATTTT
TRBD2	few	TRBV20-1	TRBJ2-7	CSARERTSSYEQYF	TGCAGTGCTAGAGAGCGGACTAGCTCCTACGAGCAGTACTTC
NA	NA	TRBV25-1	TRBJ1-2	CASSESNSVWNYGYTF	TGTGCCAGCAGTGAATCCAATTCGGTATGGAACTATGGCTACACCTTC
NA	NA	TRBV7-9	TRBJ2-3	CASSLEVSPKDTQYF	TGTGCCAGCAGCTTGGAAGTCAGCCCCAAAGATACGCAGTATTTT
TRBD1	few	TRBV5-8	TRBJ2-7	CASSSRGYPHYEQYF	TGTGCCAGCAGCTCCAGGGGGTATCCCCATTACGAGCAGTACTTC
NA	NA	TRBV9	TRBJ1-2	CASSVNTGSTYGYTF	TGTGCCAGCAGCGTAAACACCGGGAGTACCTATGGCTACACCTTC
NA	few	TRBV18	TRBJ2-3	CASSPKAESTDTQYF	TGTGCCAGCTCACCTAAAGCGGAGTCCACAGATACGCAGTATTTT
NA	NA	TRBV28	TRBJ2-7	CASLDSRLYEQYF	TGTGCCAGTCTGGACAGCCGTCTGTACGAGCAGTACTTC
NA	NA	TRBV5-6	TRBJ2-7	CASSPVPGPYEQYF	TGTGCCAGCAGCCCGGTCCCGGGACCCTACGAGCAGTACTTC
TRBD1	NA	TRBV24-1	TRBJ1-2	CATSDWSVGQGDHGYTF	TGTGCCACCAGTGATTGGTCCGTGGGGCAGGGGGATCATGGCTACACCTTC
TRBD1	NA	TRBV20-1	TRBJ1-4	CRPERTGVTNEKLFF	TGCAGGCCTGAAAGGACAGGGGTCACTAATGAAAAACTGTTTTTT
TRBD2	few	TRBV7-2	TRBJ2-7	CASSRTSGVYEQYF	TGTGCCAGCAGCCGGACTAGCGGGGTATACGAGCAGTACTTC
TRBD1	NA	TRBV2	TRBJ2-7	CASSEWAGGSYEQYF	TGTGCCAGCAGTGAATGGGCAGGGGGCTCCTACGAGCAGTACTTC
NA	NA	TRBV28	TRBJ2-1	CASTPGGSYNEQFF	TGTGCCAGCACCCCTGGGGGTTCCTACAATGAGCAGTTCTTC
TRBD1	NA	TRBV5-4	TRBJ2-1	CASSLAGGGKAYNEQFF	TGTGCCAGCAGCTTGGCAGGGGGCGGGAAAGCCTACAATGAGCAGTTCTTC
NA	NA	TRBV6-2/TRBV6-3	TRBJ2-2	CASSYSSGITGELFF	TGTGCCAGCAGTTACTCTAGCGGTATAACCGGGGAGCTGTTTTTT
TRBD2	NA	TRBV7-6	TRBJ2-5	CASSLLGRWETQYF	TGTGCCAGCAGCCTCCTCGGGAGGTGGGAGACCCAGTACTTC
TRBD2	NA	TRBV5-1	TRBJ2-4	CASSLQGLVGNIQYF	TGCGCCAGCAGCTTGCAAGGACTAGTGGGAAACATTCAGTACTTC
TRBD1	NA	TRBV20-1	TRBJ2-2	CSAQQGGQETGELFF	TGCAGTGCTCAACAGGGGGGCCAGGAAACCGGGGAGCTGTTTTTT
TRBD2	NA	TRBV9	TRBJ2-2	CASSVASGTNSGELFF	TGTGCCAGCAGCGTAGCCTCCGGGACTAATTCCGGGGAGCTGTTTTTT
TRBD1	NA	TRBV24-1	TRBJ2-5	CATSDLTGAGTEQYF	TGTGCCACCAGCGACCTGACAGGGGCAGGGACTGAGCAGTACTTC
TRBD1	few	TRBV20-1	TRBJ2-5	CSARKQGSQYF	TGCAGTGCTAGAAAACAGGGGTCCCAGTACTTC
NA	once	TRBV7-2	TRBJ2-5	CASSPLGHETQYF	TGTGCCAGCAGCCCCTTGGGGCATGAGACCCAGTACTTC
NA	NA	TRBV29-1	TRBJ1-4	CSATGSSNEKLFF	TGCAGCGCCACTGGATCCTCTAATGAAAAACTGTTTTTT